This TCR beta chain originates from a study of Tregs in tolerant kidney transplant recipients. General study results and limits: Activated donor B cell expansion appeared to reveal the most relevant donor-specific TCRbeta repertoire.

Notes on this clone: What it recognizes is unknown.

Thawed PBMCs were FACS-sorted into unstimulated CD4+CD25+CD127- regulatory T cells, CD4+CD25- non-regulatory cells, CD4 and CD8 cells. Before regulatory T cell sorting, thawed PBMCs rested overnight at 37°C in about 220 IU/ml IL-2. CDR1 is MNHNS, CDR2 SASEGT, per germline. V shed 6 bases and J 7 bases; nucleotides not matched to a gene: 7. The CDR3 covers 15 residues. Sequenced by immunoSEQ multiplex PCR; TCRdb stores in-frame clones only, minus some. The table shows approximately 4,000 clones, with 80% to 90% occurring only once. The receptor was isolated from a human donor who received a combined kidney and bone marrow transplant. The sequencing here drew on Tregs from blood, taken before the transplant. The V and J genes are TRBV6-1 and TRBJ1-3; TRBD1 matches at 12 bases. The CDR3 bases are TGTGCCAGCAGGCCCGGGACAGGGGGCTCGAACACCATATATTTT. Protein: CASRPGTGGSNTIYF.